Described below is a single T cell receptor beta chain sequence and its context. The antigen is undetermined. These data are taken from a study of T cell responses to AZD1222 COVID-19 vaccine. Study results and caveats: Every sample of the repertoires postdated the peak T cell response. Most donors were white British, females outnumbered males, and clonal diversity was possibly underestimated.

This CDR3 spans 14 amino acids. The germline V and J ends were trimmed by 3 bases and 2 bases, with 11 bases remaining between them. CDR1 and CDR2 from the germline V gene are SEHNR and FQNEAQ (reference sequence). Sequencing was performed with immunoSEQ multiplex PCR; in TCRdb, only in-frame clones are kept and a portion is missing. The sample lists about 150,000 clones, roughly 92% occurring once. Pooled samples include second doses given at about 4 or 12 weeks. The sample here was peripheral blood, taken 28 days after the second AZD1222 dose. This TCR came from an adult who received the AZD1222 COVID-19 vaccine. The rearrangement joins TRBV7-9 to TRBJ2-7; D is unresolved. CDR3 residues: CASSFWTDAYEQYF. The CDR3, as DNA: TGTGCCAGCAGCTTCTGGACGGATGCCTACGAGCAGTACTTC.